This is a list of T cell receptor beta chains from one sample in a study of T cell responses to AZD1222 COVID-19 vaccine. TCRdb's table, derived via immunoSEQ multiplex PCR, lists solely in-frame clones and lacks some. The data contain around 66,000 clones, more than 75% of them singletons. This material consisted of peripheral blood, taken 28 days after the second dose of the MenACWY control vaccine. The receptor set was obtained from an adult who received the MenACWY meningococcal vaccine as a control. Both conserved end residues are part of each CDR3. D genes are given only for firm matches. Clone size is given for some rows only: seen once, a few or many times, or a class if the clone is expanded.

clone_size	cdr3_length	j_call	v_call	d_call	cdr3_aa	cdr3_nt
-	19	TRBJ2-7	TRBV11-2	-	CASSLGKTDSDRVPYEQYF	TGTGCCAGCAGCTTAGGTAAAACCGATTCGGACAGAGTTCCCTACGAGCAGTACTTC
-	15	TRBJ1-5	TRBV6-5	-	CASRPGPYSNQPQHF	TGTGCCAGCAGACCCGGACCTTATAGCAATCAGCCCCAGCATTTT
-	12	TRBJ1-4	TRBV28	-	CASSLASTALFF	TGTGCCAGCAGTTTAGCGTCAACCGCCCTGTTTTTT
-	11	TRBJ2-7	TRBV20-1	-	CSALTAWEQYF	TGCAGTGCTTTGACAGCCTGGGAGCAGTACTTC
-	13	TRBJ2-5	TRBV10-3	-	CAISRTSQETQYF	TGTGCCATCAGTAGGACATCCCAAGAGACCCAGTACTTC
-	15	TRBJ2-7	TRBV5-1	-	CASSLDPVSRDEQYF	TGCGCCAGCAGCTTGGATCCGGTTTCAAGGGACGAGCAGTACTTC
-	17	TRBJ2-4	TRBV7-2	TRBD1	CASSPRQGVLAKNIQYF	TGTGCCAGCAGCCCACGGCAGGGGGTTTTAGCCAAAAACATTCAGTACTTC
-	10	TRBJ2-7	TRBV7-9	-	CASGLYEQYF	TGTGCCAGCGGCCTATACGAGCAGTACTTC
-	16	TRBJ2-7	TRBV5-1	TRBD2	CASSIGPSGTTYEQYF	TGCGCCAGCAGCATCGGCCCTAGCGGGACAACCTACGAGCAGTACTTC
-	15	TRBJ2-7	TRBV5-4	TRBD2	CASSLGSGGPYEQYF	TGTGCCAGCAGCCTAGGGAGCGGGGGGCCCTACGAGCAGTACTTC
-	14	TRBJ2-5	TRBV7-2	TRBD1	CASSFQGAQETQYF	TGTGCCAGCAGCTTTCAGGGGGCCCAAGAGACCCAGTACTTC
once	14	TRBJ2-7	TRBV27	TRBD2	CASSLGREGYEQYF	TGTGCCAGCAGTTTGGGCAGGGAGGGATACGAGCAGTACTTC
-	15	TRBJ1-6	TRBV19	-	CASSISAGGDPSLHF	TGTGCCAGTAGTATCAGTGCTGGGGGCGATCCGTCCCTCCACTTT
-	16	TRBJ1-1	TRBV7-2	-	CASSLAVRQSNTEAFF	TGTGCCAGCAGCTTAGCAGTCAGGCAGTCGAACACTGAAGCTTTCTTT
-	13	TRBJ1-5	TRBV12-3/TRBV12-4	-	CASSLGGSRPQHF	TGTGCCAGCAGTTTGGGGGGATCCCGGCCCCAGCATTTT
-	14	TRBJ2-7	TRBV7-9	-	CASSLGGYSYEQYF	TGTGCCAGCAGCTTAGGCGGATACTCCTACGAGCAGTACTTC
-	15	TRBJ2-7	TRBV5-1	-	CASSAADSLLYEQYF	TGCGCCAGCAGCGCCGCGGACAGCCTCCTCTACGAGCAGTACTTC
-	14	TRBJ2-7	TRBV19	TRBD1	CASSPGQGVYEQYF	TGTGCCAGTAGTCCGGGACAGGGAGTCTACGAGCAGTACTTC
-	16	TRBJ2-7	TRBV6-1	TRBD1	CASSEGLQQGAGEQYF	TGTGCCAGCAGTGAAGGCCTCCAACAGGGGGCGGGAGAGCAGTACTTC
-	16	TRBJ2-2	TRBV2	-	CASSFSTGSNTGELFF	TGTGCCAGCAGTTTCTCGACAGGCTCGAACACCGGGGAGCTGTTTTTT
-	18	TRBJ2-5	TRBV7-2	TRBD2	CASSATGTSGLSQETQYF	TGTGCCAGCAGCGCAACCGGGACTAGCGGGTTATCGCAAGAGACCCAGTACTTC
-	13	TRBJ2-2	TRBV12-3/TRBV12-4	-	CASSRLGTGELFF	TGTGCCAGCAGCCGACTCGGCACCGGGGAGCTGTTTTTT
once	15	TRBJ2-1	TRBV7-2	TRBD1	CASSFRGQGYNEQFF	TGTGCCAGCAGCTTCCGAGGACAGGGATACAATGAGCAGTTCTTC
-	16	TRBJ2-7	TRBV5-4	-	CASSSNNRDGPYEQYF	TGTGCCAGCAGCTCTAACAATCGGGACGGCCCCTACGAGCAGTACTTC
-	14	TRBJ2-5	TRBV9	TRBD2	CASSGVGLQETQYF	TGTGCCAGCAGCGGCGTGGGACTACAAGAGACCCAGTACTTC
once	18	TRBJ1-1	TRBV6-2/TRBV6-3	TRBD1	CASSTLTGGRSQPGRAFF	TGTGCCAGCAGTACTTTGACAGGGGGCAGGTCCCAACCCGGTCGCGCTTTCTTT
-	14	TRBJ2-1	TRBV7-2	TRBD1	CASSQDRGVNEQFF	TGTGCCAGCAGCCAGGACAGGGGAGTAAATGAGCAGTTCTTC
-	11	TRBJ1-1	TRBV19	-	CATGPDTEAFF	TGTGCCACAGGGCCAGACACTGAAGCTTTCTTT
-	16	TRBJ2-3	TRBV11-2	TRBD1	CASSQGQGAGTDTQYF	TGTGCCAGCAGCCAGGGACAGGGGGCTGGTACAGATACGCAGTATTTT
-	16	TRBJ2-7	TRBV7-2	-	CASSLLRGIPSYEQYF	TGTGCCAGCAGCCTTCTCCGGGGGATCCCCTCCTACGAGCAGTACTTC
-	13	TRBJ2-7	TRBV5-4	TRBD1	CASSRDSAYEQYF	TGTGCCAGCAGCCGGGACAGCGCCTACGAGCAGTACTTC
-	11	TRBJ2-7	TRBV7-6	-	CASSLMQGLHF	TGTGCCAGCAGCTTGATGCAGGGGTTGCACTTC
once	14	TRBJ1-2	TRBV5-1	-	CASSLGQRNYGYTF	TGCGCCAGCAGCTTGGGACAGAGGAACTATGGCTACACCTTC
-	14	TRBJ2-5	TRBV7-9	-	CASTPGPQEETQYF	TGTGCCAGCACTCCGGGACCTCAGGAAGAGACCCAGTACTTC
-	15	TRBJ1-5	TRBV27	-	CASSTTGRPNQPQHF	TGTGCCAGCAGTACAACAGGGAGGCCTAATCAGCCCCAGCATTTT
-	15	TRBJ1-6	TRBV5-4	TRBD1	CASSAGQGYDSPLHF	TGTGCCAGCAGCGCGGGACAGGGGTACGATTCACCCCTCCACTTT
-	15	TRBJ1-5	TRBV6-5	TRBD1	CASSPYGTGGQPQHF	TGTGCCAGCAGTCCCTATGGGACAGGGGGTCAGCCCCAGCATTTT
-	14	TRBJ2-3	TRBV7-2	-	CASSLISGADTQYF	TGTGCCAGCAGCTTAATCTCCGGGGCAGATACGCAGTATTTT
once	18	TRBJ1-2	TRBV28	TRBD1	CASSLVGRVGTGDSGYTF	TGTGCCAGCAGTTTGGTGGGCAGAGTCGGGACAGGGGACTCTGGCTACACCTTC
-	18	TRBJ2-5	TRBV24-1	-	CATSDFEGGYWGEETQYF	TGTGCCACCAGTGATTTTGAGGGGGGGTATTGGGGCGAAGAGACCCAGTACTTC
-	14	TRBJ1-5	TRBV4-1	-	CASSQERSAWPQHF	TGCGCCAGCAGCCAAGAGCGGAGTGCTTGGCCCCAGCATTTT
-	17	TRBJ2-1	TRBV13	TRBD2	CASSALAGDPSSHEQFF	TGTGCCAGCAGCGCCCTAGCGGGAGACCCATCTTCTCATGAGCAGTTCTTC
-	18	TRBJ2-2	TRBV13	TRBD2	CASAPGTSVLSDTGELFF	TGTGCCAGCGCCCCAGGGACTAGCGTACTCTCCGACACCGGGGAGCTGTTTTTT
-	13	TRBJ1-1	TRBV3-1/TRBV3-2	-	CASSHPYGAEAFF	TGTGCCAGCAGCCACCCCTATGGGGCTGAAGCTTTCTTT
-	15	TRBJ2-7	TRBV24-1	TRBD1	CATSDAGTGSYEQYF	TGTGCCACCAGTGACGCCGGGACAGGTTCCTACGAGCAGTACTTC
-	14	TRBJ1-1	TRBV27	-	CASSFRPVETEAFF	TGTGCCAGCAGTTTTAGGCCGGTAGAGACTGAAGCTTTCTTT
-	15	TRBJ2-1	TRBV9	TRBD1	CASSLGQGRYNEQFF	TGTGCCAGCAGCCTAGGACAGGGGAGGTACAATGAGCAGTTCTTC
-	15	TRBJ2-3	TRBV18	-	CASSPSEPLADTQYF	TGTGCCAGCTCACCAAGTGAACCCCTCGCAGATACGCAGTATTTT
-	18	TRBJ2-7	TRBV4-3	TRBD2	CASSQGLGIAGGSYEQYF	TGCGCCAGCAGCCAAGGTTTGGGAATAGCGGGAGGGTCCTACGAGCAGTACTTC
-	12	TRBJ1-5	TRBV4-2	-	CASSQGYQPQHF	TGTGCCAGCAGCCAAGGATATCAGCCCCAGCATTTT
-	16	TRBJ2-7	TRBV6-1	TRBD2	CASSEVGGRFSYEQYF	TGTGCCAGCAGTGAAGTGGGCGGGAGGTTCTCCTACGAGCAGTACTTC
-	12	TRBJ2-7	TRBV4-2	-	CASSQGGQETDF	TGTGCCAGCAGCCAAGGGGGGCAGGAGACGGACTTC
-	16	TRBJ2-3	TRBV6-5	TRBD2	CASSYSVGRARDTQYF	TGTGCCAGCAGTTACTCGGTCGGGAGGGCCAGAGATACGCAGTATTTT
-	15	TRBJ2-7	TRBV7-2	-	CASSLRVGDSNEQYF	TGTGCCAGCAGCTTAAGGGTGGGCGATTCAAACGAGCAGTACTTC
-	14	TRBJ1-2	TRBV5-1	TRBD1	CASSLEGQAYGYTF	TGCGCCAGCAGCTTGGAGGGACAGGCATATGGCTACACCTTC
-	12	TRBJ2-7	TRBV2	-	CASSATPYEQYF	TGTGCCAGCAGCGCCACACCATACGAGCAGTACTTC
-	13	TRBJ1-2	TRBV28	-	CASSIGQHYGYTF	TGTGCCAGCAGTATTGGACAGCACTATGGCTACACCTTC
-	13	TRBJ2-1	TRBV24-1	-	CATSDDSDNEQFF	TGTGCCACCAGTGATGACAGTGACAATGAGCAGTTCTTC
-	12	TRBJ1-3	TRBV29-1	-	CSVEEVGNTIYF	TGCAGCGTTGAGGAGGTGGGAAACACCATATATTTT